The source of this T cell receptor beta chain is a study of graft-versus-host responses after intestinal transplantation. Study context: Each recipient received a multivisceral, liver-intestinal, or isolated intestinal graft. All of the recipients had induction that used anti-thymocyte globulin, then tacrolimus and steroids for around three years. General observations from the study: GvH clones occurred in recipient marrow; some first appeared in ileum or blood.

CDR1 is MNHEY and CDR2 is SVGAGI in the germline V gene. Unmatched junction bases numbered 4, after V lost 6 bases and J lost 1 base. The CDR3 has 15 residues. Assay: immunoSEQ multiplex PCR; the TCRdb copy retains only in-frame clones and omits some. The sample carries tens of thousands of clones, approximately 80% recorded once. Regarding this clone: What it binds is unknown.

The receptor comes from a human donor who was the organ donor for an intestinal transplant. This rearrangement joins TRBV6-5 to TRBJ1-5, with 9 nucleotides matching TRBD1. Sequencing was performed on unstimulated CD4+ T cells sorted from spleen or lymph node cells, taken before transplant. The CDR3 DNA is TGTGCCAGCAGATCACAGGGGGCAAGCAATCAGCCCCAGCATTTT. It codes for CASRSQGASNQPQHF.